This TCR beta chain is drawn from a study of shared clonotypes between healthy human individuals. The wider study: Every donor yielded three CD4 naive, three CD4 memory, two CD8 naive and one CD8 memory plate. Study results and caveats: A reduction in generation probabilities was seen for non-shared clonotypes relative to those shared by all four donors. Estimated richness was generally greater in naive than memory subsets. The rarefaction results pointed to incomplete sorted-subset sequencing despite large depth.

As to this clone: Its antigen is not identified.

Some clones are missing from TCRdb's copy, which holds only in-frame ones; the method was immunoSEQ multiplex PCR. This sample has over 2 million clones, with 80% to 95% found just once. In germline, CDR1 is MGHRA, CDR2 YSYEKL. CDR3 length equals 15 residues. Trimming cost V 2 bases and J 4 bases, with 14 bases left between them. Sequencing used naive CD4+ T cells from PBMCs. Subset: CD45RA+ positively selected. The gene calls are TRBV4-1 and TRBJ1-2; D call uncertain. The origin of this receptor is a young man in good health. Some clones in this sample may be carry-over from other donors' samples. Here the CDR3 DNA reads TGCGCCAGCAGCCAAAGCCCCCGAGGGATCTATGGCTACACCTTC. Its translation is CASSQSPRGIYGYTF.